Here is one TCR beta chain with its context. This entry comes from a study of T cell changes during pregnancy in multiple sclerosis. V lost 6 bases and J lost 6, with 20 bases in between. Germline V lookup: CDR1 KGHSH, CDR2 LQKENI. CDR3 length: 15 amino acids. Clones were read by immunoSEQ multiplex PCR, and TCRdb kept only the in-frame ones, dropping some. Here the sample spans nearly 25,000 clones, 70% to 90% being singletons. This chain uses TRBV18 with TRBJ1-1, with D perhaps TRBD1 (5 bases). This receptor was taken from a female donor in good health, enrolled as a control in a pregnancy study. The sequences come from CD4+ T cells from peripheral blood mononuclear cells, collected in the first trimester of pregnancy. CDR3 coding DNA: TGTGCCAGCTCGATCCTCAGGGTAAAGGAATCTGAAGCTTTCTTT. Translation: CASSILRVKESEAFF.